Listed below are T cell receptor beta chains from one sample, sequenced in a study of T cells in Graves' hyperthyroidism and ophthalmopathy. TCRdb itself ran the multiplex PCR reads through MiXCR, one entry per CDR3 protein. This sample has about 520,000 distinct CDR3 sequences, with approximately 24% found just once. The sequencing input was blood. These receptors were obtained from a woman aged 30 to 39 with Graves' ophthalmopathy. CDR3s include the opening cysteine and the closing phenylalanine or tryptophan. Each record gives: V gene, J gene, D gene, clone size, CDR3 protein, CDR3 DNA. D genes are given only for firm matches. Size is stated for part of the rows, as once, few or many counts, or as a class when the clone is expanded.

V gene: TRBV7-9
J gene: TRBJ2-7
D gene: -
clone size: many
CDR3 protein: CASSLTQSYEQYF
CDR3 DNA: TGTGCCAGCAGCCTAACACAGAGCTACGAGCAGTACTTC

V gene: TRBV20-1
J gene: TRBJ2-7
D gene: -
clone size: many
CDR3 protein: CSASRTPYEQYF
CDR3 DNA: TGCAGTGCTAGTAGGACACCCTACGAGCAGTACTTC

V gene: TRBV6-2/TRBV6-3
J gene: TRBJ1-5
D gene: -
clone size: many
CDR3 protein: CASSYSTVNQPQHF
CDR3 DNA: TGTGCCAGCAGTTACTCGACAGTAAATCAGCCCCAGCATTTT

V gene: TRBV4-1
J gene: TRBJ1-5
D gene: -
clone size: many
CDR3 protein: CASSQDLSTDSNQPQHF
CDR3 DNA: TGCGCCAGCAGCCAAGACCTTTCGACGGATAGCAATCAGCCCCAGCATTTT

V gene: TRBV7-9
J gene: TRBJ1-5
D gene: -
clone size: many
CDR3 protein: CASSLAFGPQHF
CDR3 DNA: TGTGCCAGCAGCTTAGCGTTTGGGCCCCAGCATTTT

V gene: TRBV16
J gene: TRBJ1-2
D gene: -
clone size: many
CDR3 protein: CASSQSWTATYYGYTF
CDR3 DNA: TGTGCCAGCAGCCAATCGTGGACAGCTACTTACTATGGCTACACCTTC

V gene: TRBV11-2
J gene: TRBJ2-7
D gene: -
clone size: few
CDR3 protein: CASSLIQGYPYEQYF
CDR3 DNA: TGTGCCAGCAGCTTAATACAGGGATACCCTTACGAGCAGTACTTC

V gene: TRBV5-1
J gene: TRBJ2-3
D gene: -
clone size: many
CDR3 protein: CASRRTVVTDTQYF
CDR3 DNA: TGCGCCAGCCGCCGGACGGTGGTCACAGATACGCAGTATTTT

V gene: TRBV28
J gene: TRBJ1-2
D gene: -
clone size: few
CDR3 protein: CASSQRGRFYGYTF
CDR3 DNA: TGTGCCAGCAGTCAAAGGGGACGGTTCTATGGCTACACCTTC

V gene: TRBV7-6
J gene: TRBJ1-1
D gene: -
clone size: -
CDR3 protein: CASSLGRGINTEAFF
CDR3 DNA: TGTGCCAGCAGCCTAGGACGGGGAATTAACACTGAAGCTTTCTTT

V gene: TRBV9
J gene: TRBJ2-7
D gene: TRBD1
clone size: many
CDR3 protein: CASSVGGTEAYEQYF
CDR3 DNA: TGTGCCAGCAGCGTAGGGGGGACAGAAGCCTACGAGCAGTACTTC

V gene: TRBV13
J gene: TRBJ2-7
D gene: -
clone size: few
CDR3 protein: CASSPRQETYEQYF
CDR3 DNA: TGTGCCAGCAGCCCTCGACAGGAAACCTACGAGCAGTACTTC

V gene: TRBV12-3/TRBV12-4
J gene: TRBJ1-1
D gene: TRBD1
clone size: -
CDR3 protein: CASSLRAGGENTEAFF
CDR3 DNA: TGTGCCAGCAGCCTCCGGGCAGGGGGGGAGAACACTGAAGCTTTCTTT

V gene: TRBV12-3/TRBV12-4
J gene: TRBJ1-5
D gene: TRBD1
clone size: many
CDR3 protein: CASSSAGTGPSPQHF
CDR3 DNA: TGTGCCAGCAGTTCCGCTGGGACAGGTCCATCGCCCCAGCATTTT

V gene: TRBV6-1
J gene: TRBJ2-7
D gene: -
clone size: -
CDR3 protein: CASSDRIFTYDQYF
CDR3 DNA: TGTGCCAGCTCAGACAGGATCTTCACCTACGATCAGTACTTC

V gene: TRBV29-1
J gene: TRBJ1-2
D gene: TRBD1
clone size: many
CDR3 protein: CSVPDRGPYGYTF
CDR3 DNA: TGCAGCGTGCCAGACAGGGGACCCTATGGCTACACCTTC

V gene: TRBV19
J gene: TRBJ1-2
D gene: -
clone size: -
CDR3 protein: CASRGFVF
CDR3 DNA: TGTGCCAGTCGGGGGTTTGTCTTC

V gene: TRBV30
J gene: TRBJ1-3
D gene: TRBD1
clone size: few
CDR3 protein: CAWRNRGGGNTIYF
CDR3 DNA: TGTGCCTGGAGGAACAGGGGTGGTGGAAACACCATATATTTT

V gene: TRBV2
J gene: TRBJ2-2
D gene: TRBD2
clone size: -
CDR3 protein: CASSEWREGTGELFF
CDR3 DNA: TGTGCCAGCAGTGAATGGCGGGAGGGCACCGGGGAGCTGTTTTTT

V gene: TRBV4-1
J gene: TRBJ1-2
D gene: -
clone size: -
CDR3 protein: CASSRGSGAPSTYGYTF
CDR3 DNA: TGCGCCAGCAGCCGGGGGTCGGGGGCGCCTTCCACCTATGGCTACACCTTC

V gene: TRBV12-3/TRBV12-4
J gene: TRBJ2-5
D gene: TRBD1
clone size: many
CDR3 protein: CASSPGTGVETQYF
CDR3 DNA: TGTGCCAGCAGTCCAGGGACAGGGGTCGAGACCCAGTACTTC

V gene: TRBV24-1
J gene: TRBJ1-1
D gene: -
clone size: -
CDR3 protein: CATSERGTEAFF
CDR3 DNA: TGTGCCACCAGTGAGAGGGGGACTGAAGCTTTCTTT

V gene: TRBV28
J gene: TRBJ2-7
D gene: TRBD2
clone size: -
CDR3 protein: CASRGTSGKGGREQYF
CDR3 DNA: TGTGCCAGCAGAGGGACTAGCGGGAAAGGGGGTAGGGAGCAGTACTTC

V gene: TRBV6-2/TRBV6-3
J gene: TRBJ2-2
D gene: -
clone size: many
CDR3 protein: CASSYPGGANTGELFF
CDR3 DNA: TGTGCCAGCAGTTACCCCGGGGGAGCGAACACCGGGGAGCTGTTTTTT

V gene: TRBV5-1
J gene: TRBJ2-4
D gene: -
clone size: few
CDR3 protein: CASSFAQGPPWGKNIKYF
CDR3 DNA: TGCGCCAGCAGCTTTGCCCAGGGACCACCATGGGGCAAAAACATTAAGTACTTC

V gene: TRBV30
J gene: TRBJ1-1
D gene: -
clone size: many
CDR3 protein: CAWSPGRVNTEAFF
CDR3 DNA: TGTGCCTGGAGTCCGGGTAGGGTGAACACTGAAGCTTTCTTT

V gene: TRBV20-1
J gene: TRBJ2-7
D gene: -
clone size: many
CDR3 protein: CSAMGLVGASEQYF
CDR3 DNA: TGCAGTGCCATGGGGCTGGTTGGCGCCTCCGAGCAGTACTTC

V gene: TRBV6-1
J gene: TRBJ1-2
D gene: TRBD1
clone size: -
CDR3 protein: CASSRDREFGYTF
CDR3 DNA: TGTGCCAGCAGTCGGGACAGGGAATTTGGCTACACCTTC

V gene: TRBV28
J gene: TRBJ2-7
D gene: -
clone size: many
CDR3 protein: CASRGRTDSYEQYF
CDR3 DNA: TGTGCCAGCAGAGGGAGGACGGACTCCTACGAGCAGTACTTC

V gene: TRBV12-3/TRBV12-4
J gene: TRBJ2-6
D gene: -
clone size: few
CDR3 protein: CASSLQAGANVLTF
CDR3 DNA: TGTGCCAGCAGTTTACAGGCGGGGGCCAACGTCCTGACTTTC

V gene: TRBV20-1
J gene: TRBJ2-5
D gene: TRBD2
clone size: many
CDR3 protein: CSAIIPTGGAETQYF
CDR3 DNA: TGCAGTGCTATAATCCCCACCGGGGGGGCAGAGACCCAGTACTTC

V gene: TRBV24-1
J gene: TRBJ2-3
D gene: -
clone size: many
CDR3 protein: CATSDFRQGTDTQYF
CDR3 DNA: TGTGCCACCAGTGATTTCAGGCAGGGGACAGATACGCAGTATTTT

V gene: TRBV11-1
J gene: TRBJ2-5
D gene: TRBD2
clone size: -
CDR3 protein: CASSSASTSWGSETQYF
CDR3 DNA: TGTGCCAGCAGCTCGGCGTCGACTAGCTGGGGCTCAGAGACCCAGTACTTC

V gene: TRBV20-1
J gene: TRBJ1-5
D gene: -
clone size: -
CDR3 protein: CSARSGNQPQHF
CDR3 DNA: TGCAGTGCTCGTTCAGGTAATCAGCCCCAGCATTTT

V gene: TRBV18
J gene: TRBJ1-2
D gene: -
clone size: many
CDR3 protein: CASSQEDSDYGYTF
CDR3 DNA: TGTGCCAGCTCACAAGAGGATTCAGACTATGGCTACACCTTC

V gene: TRBV4-2
J gene: TRBJ2-7
D gene: -
clone size: -
CDR3 protein: CASSQDAGPVEQYF
CDR3 DNA: TGTGCCAGCAGCCAAGATGCAGGGCCGGTCGAGCAGTACTTC

V gene: TRBV29-1
J gene: TRBJ2-7
D gene: -
clone size: few
CDR3 protein: CSVGYGGYEQYF
CDR3 DNA: TGCAGCGTTGGATACGGGGGTTACGAGCAGTACTTC

V gene: TRBV12-3/TRBV12-4
J gene: TRBJ1-1
D gene: TRBD1
clone size: many
CDR3 protein: CASTWTGVNTEAFF
CDR3 DNA: TGTGCCAGCACATGGACAGGGGTGAACACTGAAGCTTTCTTT

V gene: TRBV11-2
J gene: TRBJ2-7
D gene: TRBD1
clone size: many
CDR3 protein: CASSLDPGQYGPYEQYF
CDR3 DNA: TGTGCCAGCAGCTTAGATCCGGGACAGTATGGCCCCTACGAGCAGTACTTC

V gene: TRBV13
J gene: TRBJ2-5
D gene: -
clone size: many
CDR3 protein: CASSWTTGTPQETQYF
CDR3 DNA: TGTGCCAGCAGCTGGACTACCGGGACACCTCAAGAGACCCAGTACTTC

V gene: TRBV7-2
J gene: TRBJ2-5
D gene: -
clone size: many
CDR3 protein: CASSLGPGGGETQYF
CDR3 DNA: TGTGCCAGCAGCTTAGGACCCGGGGGTGGGGAGACCCAGTACTTC

V gene: TRBV7-9
J gene: TRBJ2-5
D gene: -
clone size: few
CDR3 protein: CASSPRLRIAQYF
CDR3 DNA: TGTGCCAGCAGCCCTAGACTAAGGATTGCCCAGTACTTC

V gene: TRBV20-1
J gene: TRBJ2-7
D gene: -
clone size: many
CDR3 protein: CSATPVTYEQYF
CDR3 DNA: TGCAGTGCTACCCCGGTGACCTACGAGCAGTACTTC

V gene: TRBV6-2/TRBV6-3
J gene: TRBJ2-5
D gene: -
clone size: many
CDR3 protein: CASSPDRHRQRETQYF
CDR3 DNA: TGTGCCAGCAGCCCGGACAGACACCGGCAAAGAGAGACCCAGTACTTC

V gene: TRBV14
J gene: TRBJ1-6
D gene: -
clone size: few
CDR3 protein: CASSQGPGYFSPLHF
CDR3 DNA: TGTGCCAGCAGCCAAGGACCGGGGTATTTTTCACCCCTCCACTTT

V gene: TRBV6-2/TRBV6-3
J gene: TRBJ1-2
D gene: TRBD1
clone size: many
CDR3 protein: CASRTGTGGYGYTF
CDR3 DNA: TGTGCCAGCAGAACCGGGACAGGGGGCTATGGCTACACCTTC

V gene: TRBV28
J gene: TRBJ2-2
D gene: -
clone size: many
CDR3 protein: CASSLNPRLASGGELFF
CDR3 DNA: TGTGCCAGCAGTTTAAACCCTCGGCTAGCGAGTGGCGGGGAGCTGTTTTTT

V gene: TRBV12-3/TRBV12-4
J gene: TRBJ1-5
D gene: TRBD1
clone size: -
CDR3 protein: CASSYDRGRQPQHF
CDR3 DNA: TGTGCCAGCAGCTACGACAGGGGGAGACAGCCCCAGCATTTT

V gene: TRBV6-1
J gene: TRBJ1-1
D gene: -
clone size: -
CDR3 protein: CASTNTGHEAFF
CDR3 DNA: TGTGCCAGCACCAACACGGGGCATGAAGCTTTCTTT

V gene: TRBV11-2
J gene: TRBJ1-2
D gene: TRBD1
clone size: -
CDR3 protein: CASRQGGAGYTF
CDR3 DNA: TGTGCCAGCCGACAGGGGGGCGCGGGCTACACCTTC

V gene: TRBV20-1
J gene: TRBJ2-7
D gene: -
clone size: few
CDR3 protein: CSARDEDQGWLGEQYF
CDR3 DNA: TGCAGTGCTAGAGATGAAGATCAGGGCTGGTTGGGCGAGCAGTACTTC

V gene: TRBV14
J gene: TRBJ1-1
D gene: -
clone size: few
CDR3 protein: CASSQYKGLVTEAFF
CDR3 DNA: TGTGCCAGCAGCCAATATAAGGGTCTAGTCACTGAAGCTTTCTTT

V gene: TRBV27
J gene: TRBJ1-2
D gene: -
clone size: many
CDR3 protein: CASRGGAGSYGYTF
CDR3 DNA: TGTGCCAGCAGAGGAGGGGCCGGTAGTTATGGCTACACCTTC

V gene: TRBV7-9
J gene: TRBJ2-5
D gene: -
clone size: few
CDR3 protein: CASSSGHHLQQEAQYF
CDR3 DNA: TGTGCCAGCAGTTCGGGACACCACCTCCAACAAGAGGCCCAGTACTTC

V gene: TRBV5-1
J gene: TRBJ2-7
D gene: -
clone size: -
CDR3 protein: CASSSDGSTYEQYF
CDR3 DNA: TGCGCCAGCAGCTCTGACGGATCTACCTACGAGCAGTACTTC

V gene: TRBV6-5
J gene: TRBJ1-2
D gene: -
clone size: many
CDR3 protein: CASSYGAGRGLYGYTF
CDR3 DNA: TGTGCCAGCAGTTACGGCGCCGGGAGGGGACTCTATGGCTACACCTTC

V gene: TRBV12-3/TRBV12-4
J gene: TRBJ2-7
D gene: TRBD2
clone size: many
CDR3 protein: CASSFLAGGPGEQYF
CDR3 DNA: TGTGCCAGCAGTTTTCTAGCGGGGGGGCCGGGCGAGCAGTACTTC

V gene: TRBV2
J gene: TRBJ2-5
D gene: -
clone size: -
CDR3 protein: CASTDGTRETQYF
CDR3 DNA: TGTGCCAGCACTGATGGGACTCGAGAGACCCAGTACTTC

V gene: TRBV5-6
J gene: TRBJ2-2
D gene: TRBD2
clone size: few
CDR3 protein: CASSYATSGGVTGELFF
CDR3 DNA: TGTGCCAGCAGCTACGCGACTAGCGGGGGGGTCACCGGGGAGCTGTTTTTT

V gene: TRBV6-1
J gene: TRBJ2-5
D gene: TRBD2
clone size: -
CDR3 protein: CASRPGSSGRTQYF
CDR3 DNA: TGTGCCAGCAGGCCCGGTAGTAGCGGGAGGACCCAGTACTTC